This T cell receptor (beta chain) stems from a study of CD8+ T cells in alopecia areata. RNA was extracted and reverse transcribed into cDNA as the sequencing template. TCRdb's table, derived via immunoSEQ multiplex PCR, lists solely in-frame clones and lacks some. The sample lists about 30,000 clones, approximately 60% seen once, with 15% to 20% in the top ten. From germline, CDR1 is SGHTA and CDR2 FQGNSA. V lost 1 base and J lost 2; bases outside the gene matches: 8. This CDR3 has 18 residues. A FACSAria was used to sort CD4+ and CD8+ T cells. These cells came from PBMCs. Study results and limitations: Greater clonality was observed in lesional scalp samples, especially alopecia totalis/universalis, versus normal scalp.

This clone was counted a few times. What it binds is not known. The chain employs TRBV7-2 and TRBJ2-5; 12 bases are a match to TRBD2. Sequenced: NKG2D-high CD8+ T cells sorted from blood. The TCR comes from a human donor with alopecia areata. In DNA, the CDR3 is TGTGCCAGCAGCTTAGGACTAGCGGGGGCCGGCCTACAAGAGACCCAGTACTTC. Translation: CASSLGLAGAGLQETQYF. Drawing the rest from reference TRBV7-2 and TRBJ2-5, the complete variable domain is GAGVSQSPSNKVTEKGKDVELRCDPISGHTALYWYRQSLGQGLEFLIYFQGNSAPDKSGLPSDRFSAERTGGSVSTLTIQRTQQEDSAVYLCASSLGLAGAGLQETQYFGPGTRLLVL.